Following are 29 T cell receptor beta chains from one sample sequenced in a study of T cell repertoires in cytomegalovirus infection. TCRdb reprocessed the reads via MiXCR and lists one record per CDR3 protein. The sample carries approximately 500,000 distinct CDR3 sequences, about 11% recorded once. The material sequenced was PBMCs. Receptor source: a human donor in good health (CMV status not recorded). Some clones in this sample may be carry-over from other donors' samples.

This clonotype was detected ten times or more. This sequence joins TRBV5-1 and TRBJ1-3; D is possibly TRBD1 (5 bases). The V and J ends lost 5 bases and 0 bases respectively, with 12 bases between them. Germline CDR1 reads SGHRS; CDR2 reads YFSETQ. CDR3 length equals 15 residues. The CDR3 DNA is TGCGCCAGCAGGACAGACATCCGCTCTGGAAACACCATATATTTT. Its translation is CASRTDIRSGNTIYF.

The V call is TRBV25-1, the J call TRBJ2-2; D ambiguous. CDR3 length equals 17 residues. Germline V gives CDR1 MGHDK, CDR2 SYGVNS. Between the trimmed V and J ends, which lost 6 bases and 0 bases, there was a span of 17 bases. The CDR3 protein is CASRPGAADTNTGELFF. The CDR3 bases are TGTGCCAGCAGGCCCGGCGCAGCCGATACGAACACCGGGGAGCTGTTTTTT. Together with reference TRBV25-1 and TRBJ2-2, the CDR3 gives the full variable domain: EADIYQTPRYLVIGTGKKITLECSQTMGHDKMYWYQQDPGMELHLIHYSYGVNSTEKGDLSSESTVSRIRTEHFPLTLESARPSHTSQYLCASRPGAADTNTGELFFGEGSRLTVL.

This clonotype was seen more than once but under ten times. The chain recombines TRBV27 with TRBJ2-3; D remains ambiguous. In germline, CDR1 is MNHEY, CDR2 SMNVEV (reference sequence). CDR3 length: 13 residues. V lost 10 bases and J 0 bases, leaving 11 bases between the germline ends. CDR3 nucleotide sequence: TGTGCCACCGAGGATAAGAGCACAGATACGCAGTATTTT. Protein: CATEDKSTDTQYF.

This clonotype was detected ten times or more. This rearrangement joins TRBV4-2 to TRBJ1-5, with TRBD1 identical over 7 bases. Germline values: CDR1 LGHNA, CDR2 YNFKEQ. The CDR3 covers 15 residues. V lost 2 bases, J lost 3 bases, and 4 bases stayed unmatched. CDR3 coding DNA: TGTGCCAGCAGCCAACTCGACAGGGACAATCAGCCCCAGCATTTT. It is translated as CASSQLDRDNQPQHF.

CDR3 sequence reads: CASGHPMNTEAFF. CDR3 in DNA: TGTGCCAGCGGTCACCCCATGAACACTGAAGCTTTCTTT. The V gene is TRBV9, the J gene TRBJ1-1; unclear D gene. The CDR3 is 13 amino acids. The germline CDR1 and CDR2 sequences are SGDLS and YYNGEE. V gave up 7 bases and J gave up 0 bases, with 10 bases separating them.

Comment on this clonotype: This may be a read error, as it is one base from a much larger clone. The chain has TRBV5-4 and TRBJ2-7, with D possibly being TRBD1 (6 bases). This CDR3 has 15 residues. Trimming pared 2 bases from V and 1 base from J, leaving 13 bases between. In germline, CDR1 is SGHNT, CDR2 YYREEE (reference sequence). The CDR3 DNA reads TGTGCCAGCAGCTTTGGACAGACCACTTCCTACGAGCAGTACTTC. It is translated as CASSFGQTTSYEQYF. Full variable domain (rest looked up from reference TRBV5-4 and TRBJ2-7): ETGVTQSPTHLIKTRGQQVTLRCSSQSGHNTVSWYQQALGQGPQFIFQYYREEENGRGNFPPRFSGLQFPNYSSELNVNALELDDSALYLCASSFGQTTSYEQYFGPGTRLTVT.

To note about this clonotype: Possible read error: a much larger clone is one base away. This rearrangement joins TRBV2 to TRBJ1-6, with a tentative D call TRBD1 (6 bases). CDR3 length equals 14 residues. Germline CDR1 SNHLY, CDR2 FYNNEI. This CDR3 reads CASSVGQGLSPRHF. CDR3 bases: TGTGCCAGCAGTGTTGGGCAGGGGCTGTCACCCCGCCACTTT.

This clonotype was picked up a small number of times. This chain links TRBV20-1 with TRBJ1-1, with unresolved D. Per germline, CDR1 DFQATT and CDR2 SNEGSKA (reference sequence). V gave up 3 bases and J gave up 3 bases, with 8 bases separating them. The CDR3 consists of 12 residues. The CDR3 coding sequence is TGCAGTGCTAGGAGGGAGGACACTGAAGCTTTCTTT. It translates to CSARREDTEAFF.

The table lists this clonotype with many counts. This rearrangement joins TRBV12-3 or TRBV12-4 to TRBJ1-2; D remains ambiguous. The CDR3 totals 13 residues. V was cut by 1 base and J by 10 bases, with 13 bases left in between. CDR3 sequence reads: CASSLGGPGDYTF. In nucleotides, the CDR3 is TGTGCCAGCAGTTTAGGTGGGCCCGGTGACTACACCTTC.

The V call is TRBV3-1, the J call TRBJ2-5; D unresolved. The CDR3 contains 12 residues. With 4 bases removed from V and 5 bases from J, the gap between germline ends came to 8 bases. Germline CDR1 LGHDT, CDR2 YNNKEL (reference sequence). The CDR3 DNA sequence: TGTGCCAGCAGCCGGGTGTGGGAGACCCAGTACTTC. Protein: CASSRVWETQYF.

This clonotype was picked up many times. V gene TRBV7-3 combines with J gene TRBJ1-4, with TRBD1 as a possible D gene (5 bases). Germline V gene data show CDR1 as SGHTA and CDR2 as FQGTGA. The CDR3 is 15 residues long. V lost 3 bases, J lost 3 bases, and 11 bases lay in between. The CDR3, as DNA: TGTGCCAGCAGCTTCAGCGGGGCGCCTAATGAAAAACTGTTTTTT. Protein: CASSFSGAPNEKLFF.

J is TRBJ2-1 and V is TRBV3-1; a possible D gene is TRBD2 (5 bases). Germline V gene data show CDR1 as LGHDT and CDR2 as YNNKEL (reference sequence). The germline V and J ends were trimmed by 2 bases and 6 bases, with 8 bases remaining between them. The CDR3 is 13 amino acids. The CDR3 DNA is TGTGCCAGCAGCCAACTAGCCGCCAATGAGCAGTTCTTC. Translation: CASSQLAANEQFF.

J is TRBJ2-7 and V is TRBV20-1, with D perhaps matching TRBD1 (5 bases). Germline CDR1 is DFQATT and CDR2 is SNEGSKA (reference sequence). V was cut by 6 bases and J by 1 base, with 13 bases left in between. CDR3 length: 13 amino acids. The CDR3 protein is CSAMNRRSYEQYF. Here the CDR3 DNA reads TGCAGTGCCATGAACAGGAGATCCTACGAGCAGTACTTC.

This clonotype was observed at least ten times. This chain uses TRBV7-9 with TRBJ2-5, with 7 bases that match TRBD1. After removal of 5 bases from V and 1 base from J, the junction contained 7 bases not matched to a gene. The CDR3 is 15 residues long. The germline V gene encodes CDR1 SEHNR and CDR2 FQNEAQ (reference sequence). CDR3 coding DNA: TGTGCCAGCAGCATAAACAGGGGCCGCCAAGAGACCCAGTACTTC. Its protein product is CASSINRGRQETQYF. Looking up the rest from reference TRBV7-9 and TRBJ2-5 gives the full variable domain: DTGVSQNPRHKITKRGQNVTFRCDPISEHNRLYWYRQTLGQGPEFLTYFQNEAQLEKSRLLSDRFSAERPKGSFSTLEIQRTEQGDSAMYLCASSINRGRQETQYFGPGTRLLVL.

The CDR3 nucleotides are TGTGCCAGCCGTAAGGGACAGGCGAACACCGGGGAGCTGTTTTTT. Its protein product is CASRKGQANTGELFF. V is TRBV18 and J is TRBJ2-2; 8 positions match TRBD1. The CDR3 length is 15 residues. V lost 8 bases to trimming and J lost 0 bases; unmatched junction nucleotides: 5. The germline CDR1 and CDR2 sequences are KGHSH and LQKENI.

Many counts were recorded for this clonotype. The chain carries TRBV2 and TRBJ2-3; D gene uncertain. The CDR3 loop spans 13 amino acids. The V end was cut by 3 bases, the J end by 1 base, with 5 bases between. The germline V gene has CDR1 SNHLY and CDR2 FYNNEI. CDR3 in amino acids: CASSDQGTDTQYF. DNA for the CDR3: TGTGCCAGCAGTGATCAGGGCACAGATACGCAGTATTTT.

The V call is TRBV4-2, the J call TRBJ2-6; no clear D gene. This CDR3 is built from 15 residues. Germline V lookup: CDR1 LGHNA, CDR2 YNFKEQ. V lost 0 bases and J 12 bases, leaving 15 bases between the germline ends. The CDR3 sequence: CASSQDGRDGGVLTF. The DNA for the CDR3 is TGTGCCAGCAGCCAAGATGGTCGAGACGGCGGCGTCCTGACTTTC.

Many counts were recorded for this clonotype. This chain joins TRBV6-1 and TRBJ2-3, with D maybe TRBD2 (6 bases). Germline CDR1 MNHNS, CDR2 SASEGT. CDR3 length equals 18 residues. Between the trimmed V and J ends, which lost 5 bases and 3 bases, there was a span of 24 bases. CDR3 residues: CASSQRARDWSITDTQYF. CDR3 DNA: TGTGCCAGCAGTCAGCGGGCGAGGGACTGGTCAATTACAGATACGCAGTATTTT.

This clonotype was counted between two and nine times. As DNA, the CDR3 is TGTGCCAGCAGCGTAGAAATCGGTGGGCAAGAGACCCAGTACTTC. Residues: CASSVEIGGQETQYF. J is TRBJ2-5 and V is TRBV9, with D uncertain. CDR3 length: 15 amino acids. Germline lookup yields CDR1 SGDLS and CDR2 YYNGEE. Trimming removed 0 bases at V and 2 bases at J, with 11 bases between.

The chain links TRBV3-1 to TRBJ2-5, with 8 nucleotides matching TRBD1. J lost 5 bases, V lost 2 bases, and 10 bases had no gene match. Germline V gene lookup returns CDR1 LGHDT and CDR2 YNNKEL (reference sequence). The CDR3 extends over 16 amino acids. CDR3 loop: CASSQPLTGAWETQYF. CDR3 sequence (DNA): TGTGCCAGCAGCCAACCTCTGACAGGGGCGTGGGAGACCCAGTACTTC.

The chain has TRBV10-3 and TRBJ2-1; D is perhaps TRBD1 (6 bases). V lost 4 bases and J 3 bases, leaving 10 bases between the germline ends. Germline CDR1 is ENHRY and CDR2 is SYGVKD. The CDR3 is 14 amino acids. This chain's CDR3 is CAISGKGGYNEQFF. The CDR3, as DNA: TGTGCCATCAGTGGTAAAGGGGGCTACAATGAGCAGTTCTTC.

This clonotype occurred a few times. The chain joins TRBV19 to TRBJ1-1; D remains ambiguous. V was trimmed by 7 bases and J by 2 bases, leaving 17 bases between them. The CDR3 is 15 residues long. The germline V gene encodes CDR1 LNHDA and CDR2 SQIVND (reference sequence). For the CDR3, the DNA is TGTGCCAGTAAGAACCCCCGGGAATTAAACACTGAAGCTTTCTTT. This encodes CASKNPRELNTEAFF.

Ten or more counts support this clonotype. The chain uses TRBV7-2 and TRBJ2-3, with D hard to call. Germline V gene lookup returns CDR1 SGHTA and CDR2 FQGNSA. This CDR3 has 12 amino acids. V lost 6 bases, J lost 8 bases, and 12 bases lay in between. Written as DNA, the CDR3 is TGTGCCAGCAGGAGACCAGGCGGTACGCAGTATTTT. This codes for CASRRPGGTQYF.

This clonotype was recorded at least ten times. The J gene is TRBJ1-1, the V gene TRBV5-1, with D possibly TRBD1 on 5 matching bases. V lost 0 bases and J 5 bases, leaving 14 bases between the germline ends. This CDR3 region has 15 residues. Germline V gives CDR1 SGHRS, CDR2 YFSETQ. The CDR3 region has the DNA TGCGCCAGCAGCTTGGAGCAGGGTTCCTATACTGAAGCTTTCTTT. It yields the protein CASSLEQGSYTEAFF. The complete variable domain, with remaining parts taken from reference TRBV5-1 and TRBJ1-1, reads KAGVTQTPRYLIKTRGQQVTLSCSPISGHRSVSWYQQTPGQGLQFLFEYFSETQRNKGNFPGRFSGRQFSNSRSEMNVSTLELGDSALYLCASSLEQGSYTEAFFGQGTRLTVV.

As for this clonotype: This sequence may be a read error, since a much larger clone differs from it by one base. This sequence joins TRBV19 and TRBJ2-5; D is tentatively TRBD1 or TRBD2 (5 bases each). This CDR3 has 14 residues. The germline CDR1 and CDR2 sequences are LNHDA and SQIVND (reference sequence). The CDR3 nucleotides read TGTGTCAGTAATGAGAGGGGCAGACAAGAGACCCAGTACTTC. This gives the protein CVSNERGRQETQYF.

CDR3 nucleotides: TGCGCCAGCAGCCAGTCTAGCGGATTGAACACTGAAGCTTTCTTT. Translating gives CASSQSSGLNTEAFF. This chain joins TRBV4-1 and TRBJ1-1, with D uncertain. Trimming left V 3 bases short and J 0 bases short, with 11 bases between. This CDR3 is 15 amino acids long. Per germline, CDR1 MGHRA and CDR2 YSYEKL.

This clonotype was seen repeatedly, ten times or more. This chain joins TRBV7-9 and TRBJ2-5, with no clear D. From germline, CDR1 is SEHNR and CDR2 FQNEAQ (reference sequence). V was clipped by 3 bases and J by 3 bases, with 8 bases between them. CDR3 length: 13 amino acids. CDR3 in DNA: TGTGCCAGCAGCTTGTCGGTGGAAGAGACCCAGTACTTC. It translates to CASSLSVEETQYF. The complete variable domain, with remaining parts taken from reference TRBV7-9 and TRBJ2-5, reads DTGVSQNPRHKITKRGQNVTFRCDPISEHNRLYWYRQTLGQGPEFLTYFQNEAQLEKSRLLSDRFSAERPKGSFSTLEIQRTEQGDSAMYLCASSLSVEETQYFGPGTRLLVL.

This clonotype was picked up many times. Compared with germline, one end of the junction differs, possibly owing to a read error. The V gene is TRBV28, the J gene TRBJ2-7; D may be TRBD1 (6 bases). CDR3 length: 13 residues. Germline lookup yields CDR1 MDHEN and CDR2 SYDVKM. CDR3 DNA: TGCGCCAGCAGCCGCCCTACAGGGAACGAGCAGTACTTC. The encoded protein is CASSRPTGNEQYF.

This clonotype appeared many times. The chain is built from TRBV6-1 and TRBJ1-2; D may be TRBD1 (5 bases). The CDR3 spans 15 residues. Germline V lookup: CDR1 MNHNS, CDR2 SASEGT. The germline V and J ends were trimmed by 5 bases and 3 bases, with 16 bases remaining between them. The CDR3 DNA is TGTGCCAGCAGTCCCGTCGGGGGAACCCACTATGGCTACACCTTC. Protein: CASSPVGGTHYGYTF.